The T cell receptor beta chain described here comes from a study of shared clonotypes between healthy human individuals. Germline V CDR1 and CDR2: LNHDA, SQIVND (reference sequence). This CDR3 has 13 amino acids. V was cut by 7 bases and J by 3 bases, with 10 bases left in between. The authors divided CD4+ cells into CD45RA+ naive and CD45RA-negative memory subsets. TCRdb's copy holds only in-frame clones and misses some; the assay was immunoSEQ multiplex PCR. This table has roughly 2.4 million clones, about 94% appearing once. The sample comprised naive CD4+ T cells sorted from blood. This sample's subset: CD45RA+ positively selected. The rearrangement links TRBV19 to TRBJ1-5; D is possibly TRBD1 (5 bases). The clonotype was recovered from a man aged 18 to 35 in good health. CDR3 coding DNA: TGTGCCAGTACGACAGAGCTCAATCAGCCCCAGCATTTT. It is translated as CASTTELNQPQHF.